A single TCR beta chain is shown here with its context. Measured with immunoSEQ multiplex PCR; TCRdb has only the in-frame clones, and not every one. In the table there are 210,000 or so clones, around 84% of which are singletons. This entry is derived from a study of blood T cell repertoires in COVID-19. Sequenced: PBMCs or T cells enriched from blood (not recorded which). The TCR sequence derives from a man younger than 40 with acute COVID-19.

CDR3 bases: TGTGCCAGTGCGGGGGTTGTTAATGAAAAACTGTTTTTT. Translated, it gives CASAGVVNEKLFF. This rearrangement joins TRBV19 to TRBJ1-4; the D gene is possibly TRBD1 (5 bases). V shed 8 bases and J shed 4 bases, with 11 bases lying between them. The CDR3 totals 13 residues. Germline V gene lookup returns CDR1 LNHDA and CDR2 SQIVND (reference sequence).